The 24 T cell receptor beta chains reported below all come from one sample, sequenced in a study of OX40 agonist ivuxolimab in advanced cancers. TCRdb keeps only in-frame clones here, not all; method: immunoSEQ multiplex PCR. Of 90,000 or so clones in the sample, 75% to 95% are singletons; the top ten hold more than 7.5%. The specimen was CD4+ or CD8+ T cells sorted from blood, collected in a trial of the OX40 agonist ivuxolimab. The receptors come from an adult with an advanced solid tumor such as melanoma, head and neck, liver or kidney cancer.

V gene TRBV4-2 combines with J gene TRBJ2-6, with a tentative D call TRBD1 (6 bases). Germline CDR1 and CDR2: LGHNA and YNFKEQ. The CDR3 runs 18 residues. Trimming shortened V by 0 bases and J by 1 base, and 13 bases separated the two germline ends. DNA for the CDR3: TGTGCCAGCAGCCAAGACAGGGGCCTGGGGTCTGGGGCCAACGTCCTGACTTTC. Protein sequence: CASSQDRGLGSGANVLTF.

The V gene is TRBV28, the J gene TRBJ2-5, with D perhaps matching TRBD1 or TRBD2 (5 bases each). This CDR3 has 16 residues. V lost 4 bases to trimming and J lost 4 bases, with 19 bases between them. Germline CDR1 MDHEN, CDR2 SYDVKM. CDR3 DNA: TGTGCCAGCAGTTCCCTCCGGGACGGAGTACGAGAGACCCAGTACTTC. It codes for CASSSLRDGVRETQYF. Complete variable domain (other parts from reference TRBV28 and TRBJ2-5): DVKVTQSSRYLVKRTGEKVFLECVQDMDHENMFWYRQDPGLGLRLIYFSYDVKMKEKGDIPEGYSVSREKKERFSLILESASTNQTSMYLCASSSLRDGVRETQYFGPGTRLLVL.

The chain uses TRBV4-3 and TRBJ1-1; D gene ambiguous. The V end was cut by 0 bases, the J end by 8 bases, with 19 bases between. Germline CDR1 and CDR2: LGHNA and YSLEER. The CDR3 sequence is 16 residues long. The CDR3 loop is CASSQDWRGDREEAFF. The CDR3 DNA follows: TGCGCCAGCAGCCAAGATTGGAGAGGAGATAGGGAGGAAGCTTTCTTT.

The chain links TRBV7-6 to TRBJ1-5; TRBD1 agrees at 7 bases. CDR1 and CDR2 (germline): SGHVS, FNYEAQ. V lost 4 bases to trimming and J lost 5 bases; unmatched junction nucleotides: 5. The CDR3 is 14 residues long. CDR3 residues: CASSSQGVDQPQHF. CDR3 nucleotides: TGTGCCAGCAGCTCCCAGGGGGTCGATCAGCCCCAGCATTTT.

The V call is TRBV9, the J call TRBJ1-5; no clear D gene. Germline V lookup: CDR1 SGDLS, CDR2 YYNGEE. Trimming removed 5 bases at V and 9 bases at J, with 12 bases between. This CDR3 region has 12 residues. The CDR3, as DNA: TGTGCCAGCAGTGATGGTATTTCGCCCCAGCATTTT. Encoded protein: CASSDGISPQHF.

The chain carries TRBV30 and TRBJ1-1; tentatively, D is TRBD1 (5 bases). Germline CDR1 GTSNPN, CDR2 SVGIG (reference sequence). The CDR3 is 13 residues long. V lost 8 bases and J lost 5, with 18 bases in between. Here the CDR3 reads CAGNYVGRTEAFF. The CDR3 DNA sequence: TGTGCCGGGAATTATGTGGGGCGAACTGAAGCTTTCTTT.

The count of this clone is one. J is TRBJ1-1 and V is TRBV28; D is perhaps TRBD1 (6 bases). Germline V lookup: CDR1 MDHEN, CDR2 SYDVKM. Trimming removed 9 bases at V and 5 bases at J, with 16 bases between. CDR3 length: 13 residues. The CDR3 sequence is CASDGRGLTEAFF. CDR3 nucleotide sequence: TGTGCCAGTGATGGCAGGGGCCTGACTGAAGCTTTCTTT.

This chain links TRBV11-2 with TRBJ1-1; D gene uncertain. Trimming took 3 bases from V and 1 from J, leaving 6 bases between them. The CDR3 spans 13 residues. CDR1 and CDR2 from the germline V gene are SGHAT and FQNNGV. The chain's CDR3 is CASSFSGNTEAFF. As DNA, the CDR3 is TGTGCCAGCAGCTTTTCGGGGAACACTGAAGCTTTCTTT.

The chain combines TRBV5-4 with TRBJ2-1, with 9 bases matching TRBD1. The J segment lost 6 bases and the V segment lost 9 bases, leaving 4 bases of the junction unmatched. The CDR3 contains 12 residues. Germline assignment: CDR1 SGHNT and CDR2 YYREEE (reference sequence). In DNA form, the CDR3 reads TGTGCCACTACGACAGGGGGCAATGAGCAGTTCTTC. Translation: CATTTGGNEQFF. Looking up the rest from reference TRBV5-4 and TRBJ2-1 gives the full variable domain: ETGVTQSPTHLIKTRGQQVTLRCSSQSGHNTVSWYQQALGQGPQFIFQYYREEENGRGNFPPRFSGLQFPNYSSELNVNALELDDSALYLCATTTGGNEQFFGPGTRLTVL.

The DNA for the CDR3 is TGCGCCAGCAACCCGACGACTAGCACTGGGGCCAACGTCCTGACTTTC. It yields the protein CASNPTTSTGANVLTF. V gene TRBV10-1 combines with J gene TRBJ2-6, with TRBD2 identical over 7 bases. Per the germline V gene, CDR1 is WNHNN and CDR2 is SYGVQD (reference sequence). V was pared by 7 bases and J by 2 bases, with 8 bases of the junction left unmatched. The CDR3 contains 16 residues.

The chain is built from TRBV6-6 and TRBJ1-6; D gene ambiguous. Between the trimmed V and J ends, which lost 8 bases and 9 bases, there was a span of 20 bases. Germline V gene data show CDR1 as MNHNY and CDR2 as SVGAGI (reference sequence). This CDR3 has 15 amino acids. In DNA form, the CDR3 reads TGTGCCAGCCGGGCAACCACCATGGGGATTTCACCCCTCCACTTT. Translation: CASRATTMGISPLHF.

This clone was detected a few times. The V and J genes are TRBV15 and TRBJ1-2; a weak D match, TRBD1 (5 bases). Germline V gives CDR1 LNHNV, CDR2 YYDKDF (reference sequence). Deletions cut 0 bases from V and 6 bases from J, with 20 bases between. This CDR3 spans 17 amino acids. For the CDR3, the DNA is TGTGCCACCAGCAGAGACCCTCTGGAGGGGCGCGGAAATGGCTACACCTTC. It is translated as CATSRDPLEGRGNGYTF. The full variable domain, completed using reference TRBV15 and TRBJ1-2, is DAMVIQNPRYQVTQFGKPVTLSCSQTLNHNVMYWYQQKSSQAPKLLFHYYDKDFNNEADTPDNFQSRRPNTSFCFLDIRSPGLGDTAMYLCATSRDPLEGRGNGYTFGSGTRLTVV.

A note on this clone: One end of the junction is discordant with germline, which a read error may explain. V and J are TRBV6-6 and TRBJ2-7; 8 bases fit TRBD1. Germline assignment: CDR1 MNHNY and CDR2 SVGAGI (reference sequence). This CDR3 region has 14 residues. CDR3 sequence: CASSDSGTGYEQYF. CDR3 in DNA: TGTGCCAGCAGTGACTCCGGGACAGGCTACGAGCAGTACTTC.

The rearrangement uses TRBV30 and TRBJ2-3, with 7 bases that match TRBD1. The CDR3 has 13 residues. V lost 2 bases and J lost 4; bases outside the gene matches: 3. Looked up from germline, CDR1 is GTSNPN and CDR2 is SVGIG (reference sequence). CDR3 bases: TGTGCCTGGAGTACGACAGGGCCAGATACGCAGTATTTT. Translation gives CAWSTTGPDTQYF.

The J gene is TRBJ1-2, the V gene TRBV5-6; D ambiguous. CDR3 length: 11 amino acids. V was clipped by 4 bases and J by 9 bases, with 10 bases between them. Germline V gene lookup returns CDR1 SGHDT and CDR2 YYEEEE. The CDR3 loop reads CASSVTARYTF. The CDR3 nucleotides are TGTGCCAGCAGCGTCACAGCTCGCTACACCTTC.

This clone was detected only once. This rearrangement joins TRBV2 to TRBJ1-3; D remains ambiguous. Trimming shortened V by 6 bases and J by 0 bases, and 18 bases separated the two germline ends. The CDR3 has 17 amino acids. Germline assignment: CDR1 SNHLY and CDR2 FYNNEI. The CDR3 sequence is CASRGSPAGRSGNTIYF. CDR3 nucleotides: TGTGCCAGCAGGGGTTCCCCCGCAGGACGCTCTGGAAACACCATATATTTT.

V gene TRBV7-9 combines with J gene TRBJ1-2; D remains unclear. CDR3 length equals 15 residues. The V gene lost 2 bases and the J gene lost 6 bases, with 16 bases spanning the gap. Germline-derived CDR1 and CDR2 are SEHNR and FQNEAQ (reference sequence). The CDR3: CASSLSDGRSDGYTF. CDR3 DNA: TGTGCCAGCAGCTTATCCGACGGAAGGAGCGATGGCTACACCTTC. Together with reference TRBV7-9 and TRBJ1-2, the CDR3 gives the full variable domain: DTGVSQNPRHKITKRGQNVTFRCDPISEHNRLYWYRQTLGQGPEFLTYFQNEAQLEKSRLLSDRFSAERPKGSFSTLEIQRTEQGDSAMYLCASSLSDGRSDGYTFGSGTRLTVV.

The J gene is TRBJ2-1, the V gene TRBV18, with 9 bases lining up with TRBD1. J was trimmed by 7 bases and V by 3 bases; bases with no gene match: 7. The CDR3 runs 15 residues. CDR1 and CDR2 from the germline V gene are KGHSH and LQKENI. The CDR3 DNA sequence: TGTGCCAGCTCACCCTGGACAGGGGTGGGGAATGAGCAGTTCTTC. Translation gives CASSPWTGVGNEQFF.

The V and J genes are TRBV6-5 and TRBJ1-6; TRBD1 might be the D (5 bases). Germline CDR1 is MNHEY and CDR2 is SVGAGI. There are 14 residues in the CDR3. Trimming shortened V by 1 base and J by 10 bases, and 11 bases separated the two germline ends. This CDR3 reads CASSYLPGPSPLHF. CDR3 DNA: TGTGCCAGCAGTTACTTGCCAGGGCCCTCACCCCTCCACTTT.

This chain's CDR3 is CAIGDYQGFETQYF. CDR3 DNA: TGTGCCATCGGGGACTACCAAGGGTTTGAGACCCAGTACTTC. The chain employs TRBV25-1 and TRBJ2-5; 7 nucleotides align to TRBD2. V was clipped by 10 bases and J by 5 bases; unmatched bases: 13. The germline CDR1 and CDR2 sequences are MGHDK and SYGVNS. CDR3 size: 14 residues.

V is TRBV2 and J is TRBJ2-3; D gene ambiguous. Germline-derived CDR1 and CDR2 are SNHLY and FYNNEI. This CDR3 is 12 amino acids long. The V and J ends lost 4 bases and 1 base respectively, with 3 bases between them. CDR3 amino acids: CASSGGTDTQYF. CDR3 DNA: TGTGCCAGCAGTGGTGGCACAGATACGCAGTATTTT. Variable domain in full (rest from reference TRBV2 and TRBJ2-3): EPEVTQTPSHQVTQMGQEVILRCVPISNHLYFYWYRQILGQKVEFLVSFYNNEISEKSEIFDDQFSVERPDGSNFTLKIRSTKLEDSAMYFCASSGGTDTQYFGPGTRLTVL.

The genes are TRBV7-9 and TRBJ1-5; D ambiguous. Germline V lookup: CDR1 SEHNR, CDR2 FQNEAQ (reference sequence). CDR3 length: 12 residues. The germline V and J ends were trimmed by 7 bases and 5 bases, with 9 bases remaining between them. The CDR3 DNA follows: TGTGCCAGCACTAGTTGGGATCAGCCCCAGCATTTT. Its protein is CASTSWDQPQHF.

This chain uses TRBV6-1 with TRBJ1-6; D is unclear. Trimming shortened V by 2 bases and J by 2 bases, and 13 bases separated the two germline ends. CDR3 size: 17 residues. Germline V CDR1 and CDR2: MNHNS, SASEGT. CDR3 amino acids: CASSELRRVTYNSPLHF. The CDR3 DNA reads TGTGCCAGCAGTGAACTCCGGCGGGTTACCTATAATTCACCCCTCCACTTT.

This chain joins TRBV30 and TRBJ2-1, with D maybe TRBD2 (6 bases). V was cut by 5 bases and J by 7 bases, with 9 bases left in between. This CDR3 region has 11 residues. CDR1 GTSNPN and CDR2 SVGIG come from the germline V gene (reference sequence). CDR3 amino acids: CAWGTVNEQFF. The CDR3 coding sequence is TGTGCCTGGGGGACTGTTAATGAGCAGTTCTTC.